One and the same sample provided the 5 T cell receptor beta chains below, sequenced in a study of T cell repertoires in cytomegalovirus infection. TCRdb reprocessed the reads via MiXCR and lists one record per CDR3 protein. Among under 200,000 distinct CDR3 sequences listed, nearly 9.5% were seen once. The sample consisted of PBMCs. Receptors originate from a human donor in good health (CMV status not recorded). Some clones in this sample may be carry-over from other donors' samples.

This clonotype was seen a handful of times. The chain links TRBV29-1 to TRBJ1-3; D not certain. The CDR3 length is 13 residues. Trimming cost V 3 bases and J 0 bases, with 6 bases left between them. Germline values: CDR1 SQVTM, CDR2 ANQGSEA. This CDR3 reads CSVDIDSGNTIYF. The CDR3 nucleotides are TGCAGCGTTGACATCGACTCTGGAAACACCATATATTTT.

This clonotype was found many times. The V gene is TRBV5-4, the J gene TRBJ2-5; D is possibly TRBD1 or TRBD2 (5 bases each). V gave up 0 bases and J gave up 5 bases, with 11 bases separating them. The CDR3 contains 14 residues. The germline V gene encodes CDR1 SGHNT and CDR2 YYREEE (reference sequence). In nucleotides, the CDR3 is TGTGCCAGCAGCTTGGTTGGGGCGGGTGAGACCCAGTACTTC. It codes for CASSLVGAGETQYF.

This clonotype was counted at least ten times. The gene calls are TRBV28 and TRBJ1-1; weak D call: TRBD1 (5 bases). Trimming left V 8 bases short and J 1 base short, with 17 bases between. This CDR3 region has 15 residues. The germline gives CDR1 MDHEN, CDR2 SYDVKM. Here the CDR3 reads CASQQPLQGNTEAFF. The CDR3, as DNA: TGTGCCAGCCAGCAACCTCTCCAGGGGAACACTGAAGCTTTCTTT.

The chain joins TRBV27 to TRBJ1-4; TRBD1 agrees at 8 bases. Germline CDR1 and CDR2: MNHEY and SMNVEV (reference sequence). CDR3 size: 15 residues. V lost 6 bases and J lost 0; bases outside the gene matches: 3. CDR3 sequence (DNA): TGTGCCAGCAGGCAGGGGGCTGCAACTAATGAAAAACTGTTTTTT. Amino acids: CASRQGAATNEKLFF.

The chain employs TRBV2 and TRBJ2-1; D is perhaps TRBD2 (6 bases). The CDR3 has 17 amino acids. The ends were cut back, 6 bases at V and 7 bases at J, with 25 bases in the middle. CDR1 is SNHLY, CDR2 FYNNEI, per germline. The CDR3 here is CASRKILASGPRNEQFF. The CDR3 nucleotides read TGTGCCAGCAGGAAAATCCTAGCGTCAGGCCCCAGGAATGAGCAGTTCTTC.